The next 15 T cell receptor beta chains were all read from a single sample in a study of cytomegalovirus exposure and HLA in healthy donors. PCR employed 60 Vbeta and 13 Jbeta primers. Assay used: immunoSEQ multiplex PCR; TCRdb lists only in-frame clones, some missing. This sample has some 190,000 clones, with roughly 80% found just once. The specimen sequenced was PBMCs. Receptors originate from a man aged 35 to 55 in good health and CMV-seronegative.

CDR3 nucleotides: TGCGCCAGCAGCCCTAGCGGGGCTCTGACCGGGGAGCTGTTTTTT. As protein: CASSPSGALTGELFF. The V gene is TRBV4-3, the J gene TRBJ2-2; the match to TRBD2 covers 9 bases. After removal of 4 bases from V and 5 bases from J, the junction contained 5 bases not matched to a gene. The germline V gene encodes CDR1 LGHNA and CDR2 YSLEER. The CDR3 runs 15 residues.

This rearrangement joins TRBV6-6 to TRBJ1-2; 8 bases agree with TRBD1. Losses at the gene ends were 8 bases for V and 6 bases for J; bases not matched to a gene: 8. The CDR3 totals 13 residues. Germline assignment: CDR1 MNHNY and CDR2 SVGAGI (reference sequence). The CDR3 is CASRDRGGNGYTF. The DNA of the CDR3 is TGTGCCAGCCGAGACAGGGGAGGAAATGGCTACACCTTC.

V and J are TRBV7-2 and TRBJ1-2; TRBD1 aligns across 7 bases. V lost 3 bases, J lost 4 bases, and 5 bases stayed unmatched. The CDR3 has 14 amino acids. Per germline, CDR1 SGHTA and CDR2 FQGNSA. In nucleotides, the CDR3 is TGTGCCAGCAGCTTCAGCAGGGGGGTCTATGGCTACACCTTC. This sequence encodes CASSFSRGVYGYTF.

As DNA, the CDR3 is TGTGCCTGGACCGGACAAGCCATGGGCTATGGCTACACCTTC. Amino acid sequence: CAWTGQAMGYGYTF. The rearrangement links TRBV30 to TRBJ1-2; possibly TRBD1 for D (5 bases). This CDR3 contains 14 residues. V was trimmed by 4 bases and J by 4 bases, leaving 16 bases between them. Germline V CDR1 and CDR2: GTSNPN, SVGIG (reference sequence).

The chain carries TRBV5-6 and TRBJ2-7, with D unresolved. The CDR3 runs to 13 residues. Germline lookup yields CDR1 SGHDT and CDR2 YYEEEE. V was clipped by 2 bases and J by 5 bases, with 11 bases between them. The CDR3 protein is CASSLTGSNEQYF. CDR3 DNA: TGTGCCAGCAGCTTAACGGGTTCCAACGAGCAGTACTTC.

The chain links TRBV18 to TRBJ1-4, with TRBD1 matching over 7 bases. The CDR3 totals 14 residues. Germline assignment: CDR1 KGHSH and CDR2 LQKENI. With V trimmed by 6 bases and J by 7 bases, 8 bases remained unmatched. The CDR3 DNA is TGTGCCAGCTCGCCGACAGGGTATACTGAAAAACTGTTTTTT. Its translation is CASSPTGYTEKLFF.

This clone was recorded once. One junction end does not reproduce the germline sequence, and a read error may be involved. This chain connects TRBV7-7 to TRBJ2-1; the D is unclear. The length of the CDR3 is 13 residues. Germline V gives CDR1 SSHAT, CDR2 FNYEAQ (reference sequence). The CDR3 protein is CASSPHNQNEQFF. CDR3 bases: TGTGCTAGCAGCCCACACAACCAGAATGAGCAGTTCTTC.

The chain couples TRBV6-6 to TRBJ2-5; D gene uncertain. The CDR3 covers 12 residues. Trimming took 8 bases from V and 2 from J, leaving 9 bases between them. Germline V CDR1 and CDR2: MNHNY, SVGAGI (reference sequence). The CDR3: CASLESQETQYF. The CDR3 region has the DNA TGTGCCAGCTTGGAGTCACAAGAGACCCAGTACTTC.

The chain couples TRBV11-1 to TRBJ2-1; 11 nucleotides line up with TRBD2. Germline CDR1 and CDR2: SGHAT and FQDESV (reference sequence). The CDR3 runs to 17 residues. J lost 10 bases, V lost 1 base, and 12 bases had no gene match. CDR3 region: CASSLGRLAGKVGEQFF. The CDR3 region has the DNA TGTGCCAGCAGCTTAGGTAGACTAGCGGGAAAGGTTGGGGAGCAGTTCTTC.

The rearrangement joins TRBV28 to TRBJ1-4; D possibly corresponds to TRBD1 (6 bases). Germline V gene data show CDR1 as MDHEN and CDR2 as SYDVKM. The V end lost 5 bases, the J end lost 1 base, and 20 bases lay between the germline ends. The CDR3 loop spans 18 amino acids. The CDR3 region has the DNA TGTGCCAGCAGTGGATACGGACGACAGGACGGAACTAATGAAAAACTGTTTTTT. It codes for CASSGYGRQDGTNEKLFF.

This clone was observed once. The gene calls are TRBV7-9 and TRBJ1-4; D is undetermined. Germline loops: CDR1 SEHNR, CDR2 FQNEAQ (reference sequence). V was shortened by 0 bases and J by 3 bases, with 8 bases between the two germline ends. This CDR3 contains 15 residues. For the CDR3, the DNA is TGTGCCAGCAGCTTAGCGGGCGGGCCTAATGAAAAACTGTTTTTT. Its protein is CASSLAGGPNEKLFF.

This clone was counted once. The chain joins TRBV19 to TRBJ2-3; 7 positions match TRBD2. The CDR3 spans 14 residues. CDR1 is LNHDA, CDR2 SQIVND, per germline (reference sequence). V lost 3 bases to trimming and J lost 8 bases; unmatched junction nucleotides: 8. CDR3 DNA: TGTGCCAGTAGTATGGGAGCGGGGTTGGTTACGCAGTATTTT. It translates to CASSMGAGLVTQYF.

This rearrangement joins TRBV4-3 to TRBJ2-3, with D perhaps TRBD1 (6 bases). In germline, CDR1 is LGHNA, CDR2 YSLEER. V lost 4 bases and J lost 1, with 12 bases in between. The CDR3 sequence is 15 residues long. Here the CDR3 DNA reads TGCGCCAGCAGCCTTCGGACAGAGGGCACAGATACGCAGTATTTT. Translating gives CASSLRTEGTDTQYF.

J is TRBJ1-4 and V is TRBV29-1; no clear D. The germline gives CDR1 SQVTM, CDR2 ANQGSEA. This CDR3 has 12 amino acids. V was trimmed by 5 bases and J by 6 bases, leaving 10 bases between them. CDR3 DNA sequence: TGCAGCGTTTTAGCCGTCGATGAAAAACTGTTTTTT. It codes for CSVLAVDEKLFF.

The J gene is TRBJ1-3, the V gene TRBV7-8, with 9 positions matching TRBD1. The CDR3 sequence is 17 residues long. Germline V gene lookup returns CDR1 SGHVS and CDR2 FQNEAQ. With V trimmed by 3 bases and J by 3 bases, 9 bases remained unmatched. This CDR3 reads CASSFLPGQGNGNTIYF. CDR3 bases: TGTGCCAGCAGCTTTCTTCCGGGACAGGGAAATGGAAACACCATATATTTT. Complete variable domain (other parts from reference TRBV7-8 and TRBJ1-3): GAGVSQSPRYKVAKRGQDVALRCDPISGHVSLFWYQQALGQGPEFLTYFQNEAQLDKSGLPSDRFFAERPEGSVSTLKIQRTQQEDSAVYLCASSFLPGQGNGNTIYFGEGSWLTVV.